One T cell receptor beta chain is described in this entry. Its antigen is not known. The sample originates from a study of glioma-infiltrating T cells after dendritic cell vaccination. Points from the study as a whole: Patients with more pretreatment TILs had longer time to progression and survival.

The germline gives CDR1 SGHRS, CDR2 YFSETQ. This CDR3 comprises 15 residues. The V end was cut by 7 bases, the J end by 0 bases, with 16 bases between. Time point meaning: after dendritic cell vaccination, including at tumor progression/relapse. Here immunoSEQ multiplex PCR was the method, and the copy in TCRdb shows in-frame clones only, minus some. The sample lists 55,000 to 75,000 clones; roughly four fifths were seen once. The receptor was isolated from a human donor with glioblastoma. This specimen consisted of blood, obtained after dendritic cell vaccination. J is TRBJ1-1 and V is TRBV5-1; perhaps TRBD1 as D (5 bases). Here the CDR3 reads CASSSRGGMNTEAFF. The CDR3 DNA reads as TGCGCCAGCTCGTCGCGCGGGGGGATGAACACTGAAGCTTTCTTT.